This T cell receptor beta chain was obtained from a study of CD8+ T cells in alopecia areata. Study-wide context: Twice daily, treated patients received 5 to 10 mg of oral tofacitinib. Tofacitinib administration persisted for 6 to 18 months, succeeded by 6 months off drug.

A remark on this clone: No antigen is known for it.

Overall study results and limits: Many expanded lesional clones remained in scalp and blood on tofacitinib. Scalp clonality and expanded CD8+ clones among the top 100 showed significant decreases with tofacitinib.

Reverse transcribed after extraction, RNA yielded cDNA as the sequencing template. Measured with immunoSEQ multiplex PCR; TCRdb has only the in-frame clones, and not every one. The sample holds 90,000 to 130,000 clones; roughly 50% are singletons and the top ten take more than 9%. Noted treatment: oral pan-JAK inhibitor, 5-10 mg twice daily. Germline-derived CDR1 and CDR2 are MNHEY and SMNVEV (reference sequence). V was clipped by 5 bases and J by 7 bases, with 14 bases between them. The CDR3 contains 13 residues. This sequence joins TRBV27 and TRBJ1-1; the D is unclear. This clonotype was sampled from a human donor with alopecia areata. The sample was CD8+ T cells sorted from blood, taken at week 24, from a patient treated with tofacitinib. The CDR3 DNA reads TGTGCCAGCAGTCCCCGGAGGGCGATTGAAGCTTTCTTT. Translation: CASSPRRAIEAFF.